This is a list of T cell receptor beta chains from one sample in a study of radiation and T cells in renal cell carcinoma. Sequencing used immunoSEQ multiplex PCR; TCRdb keeps in-frame clones, though not all of them. The data hold just under 80,000 clones, with about 86% observed a single time. The sequencing used blood, collected from a patient whose treatment included radiotherapy and nephrectomy. All receptors derive from a woman aged 45-60 years with renal cell carcinoma. The CDR3 runs from the conserved cysteine through the conserved F or W. The order of the fields is CDR3 protein, CDR3 DNA, D gene, V gene, clone size, CDR3 length, J gene. A D gene is named only where the DNA matches it firmly. Clone size is stated in some rows and not others, as once, few, many or a class when expanded.

CDR3: CASSPGLGTGSADTQYF; DNA: TGCGCCAGCAGCCCCGGATTGGGGACAGGGTCAGCAGATACGCAGTATTTT; D: TRBD1; V: TRBV4-3; size: .; length: 17; J: TRBJ2-3
CDR3: CASSGFDTYNQPQHF; DNA: TGTGCCAGCAGTGGGTTTGACACGTACAATCAGCCCCAGCATTTT; D: .; V: TRBV2; size: few; length: 15; J: TRBJ1-5
CDR3: CASSRTSSYEQYF; DNA: TGCGCCAGCAGCCGGACATCATCCTACGAGCAGTACTTC; D: .; V: TRBV4-1; size: .; length: 13; J: TRBJ2-7
CDR3: CASSSFGFSGGYTF; DNA: TGTGCCAGCAGCTCGTTTGGGTTTTCGGGAGGCTACACCTTC; D: .; V: TRBV7-2; size: .; length: 14; J: TRBJ1-2
CDR3: CATIREANTEAFF; DNA: TGTGCCACCATTAGAGAGGCTAACACTGAAGCTTTCTTT; D: .; V: TRBV10-3; size: .; length: 13; J: TRBJ1-1
CDR3: CATSPDVSMEADTQYF; DNA: TGTGCCACCAGCCCGGACGTTAGCATGGAAGCAGATACGCAGTATTTT; D: .; V: TRBV15; size: few; length: 16; J: TRBJ2-3
CDR3: CASSLFWGTNQPQHF; DNA: TGTGCCAGCAGCCTTTTCTGGGGGACTAATCAGCCCCAGCATTTT; D: .; V: TRBV5-5; size: .; length: 15; J: TRBJ1-5
CDR3: CASSSRNGYTF; DNA: TGTGCCAGCAGTTCCAGGAATGGCTACACCTTC; D: .; V: TRBV28; size: .; length: 11; J: TRBJ1-2
CDR3: CASSEVASYEQYF; DNA: TGCGCCAGCAGCGAGGTAGCCAGCTACGAGCAGTACTTC; D: .; V: TRBV5-1; size: .; length: 13; J: TRBJ2-7
CDR3: CASSQGAGGWYEQYF; DNA: TGTGCCAGCAGCCAAGGGGCAGGGGGCTGGTACGAGCAGTACTTC; D: TRBD1; V: TRBV14; size: .; length: 15; J: TRBJ2-7
CDR3: CASQGENSNQPQHF; DNA: TGTGCCAGCCAAGGAGAGAATAGCAATCAGCCCCAGCATTTT; D: .; V: TRBV19; size: .; length: 14; J: TRBJ1-5
CDR3: CASSVVGANTEAFF; DNA: TGTGCCAGCAGCGTAGTCGGGGCGAACACTGAAGCTTTCTTT; D: .; V: TRBV9; size: few; length: 14; J: TRBJ1-1
CDR3: CASSTNGKPQHF; DNA: TGTGCCAGCAGTACCAACGGAAAACCCCAGCATTTT; D: .; V: TRBV28; size: .; length: 12; J: TRBJ1-5
CDR3: CATSRGGLAGVLETQYF; DNA: TGTGCCACCAGCAGAGGCGGACTAGCGGGGGTTCTGGAGACCCAGTACTTC; D: TRBD2; V: TRBV15; size: .; length: 17; J: TRBJ2-5
CDR3: CASSDRQGGEKLFF; DNA: TGTGCCAGCAGTGATAGACAGGGCGGTGAAAAACTGTTTTTT; D: TRBD1; V: TRBV6-1; size: .; length: 14; J: TRBJ1-4
CDR3: CASSGPRSSEKLFF; DNA: TGTGCCAGCAGCGGACCTAGGAGTTCGGAAAAACTGTTTTTT; D: .; V: TRBV9; size: .; length: 14; J: TRBJ1-4
CDR3: CASSGETGKQFF; DNA: TGTGCCAGCAGCGGGGAGACTGGGAAGCAGTTCTTC; D: .; V: TRBV9; size: few; length: 12; J: TRBJ2-1
CDR3: CASSLWLAGGYTQYF; DNA: TGTGCCAGCAGCTTGTGGCTAGCGGGAGGTTATACGCAGTATTTT; D: TRBD2; V: TRBV5-4; size: .; length: 15; J: TRBJ2-3
CDR3: CASSLTSGGGETQYF; DNA: TGTGCCAGCAGTCTGACTAGCGGGGGGGGAGAGACCCAGTACTTC; D: TRBD2; V: TRBV2; size: .; length: 15; J: TRBJ2-5
CDR3: CASSVEGTGNVLTF; DNA: TGTGCCAGCAGCGTAGAAGGGACAGGGAACGTCCTGACTTTC; D: TRBD1; V: TRBV9; size: many; length: 14; J: TRBJ2-6
CDR3: CASSPDRGDSNQPQHF; DNA: TGTGCCAGCAGCCCGGACAGGGGAGATAGCAATCAGCCCCAGCATTTT; D: TRBD1; V: TRBV25-1; size: few; length: 16; J: TRBJ1-5
CDR3: CASSHQGLAEPYEQYF; DNA: TGCGCCAGCAGCCATCAGGGACTAGCGGAGCCCTACGAGCAGTACTTC; D: TRBD2; V: TRBV4-1; size: .; length: 16; J: TRBJ2-7
CDR3: CASSSLPNQGENTEAFF; DNA: TGTGCCAGTAGTTCGCTACCCAACCAGGGGGAGAACACTGAAGCTTTCTTT; D: TRBD1; V: TRBV19; size: .; length: 17; J: TRBJ1-1
CDR3: CASSPSGAHTDTQYF; DNA: TGTGCCAGCAGCCCTAGCGGGGCCCACACAGATACGCAGTATTTT; D: TRBD2; V: TRBV9; size: once; length: 15; J: TRBJ2-3
CDR3: CASSEQQGRGEKLFF; DNA: TGTGCCAGCAGTGAACAACAGGGGCGAGGTGAAAAACTGTTTTTT; D: TRBD1; V: TRBV6-1; size: .; length: 15; J: TRBJ1-4
CDR3: CASSWGTGTVLPEAFF; DNA: TGCGCCAGCAGCTGGGGGACAGGAACAGTTCTTCCTGAAGCTTTCTTT; D: TRBD1; V: TRBV5-1; size: .; length: 16; J: TRBJ1-1
CDR3: CAWDGWGGGYTF; DNA: TGTGCCTGGGACGGCTGGGGGGGAGGCTACACCTTC; D: .; V: TRBV30; size: once; length: 12; J: TRBJ1-2
CDR3: CASSLTGANQPQHF; DNA: TGTGCCAGCAGCCTAACAGGGGCCAATCAGCCCCAGCATTTT; D: TRBD1; V: TRBV7-2; size: few; length: 14; J: TRBJ1-5
CDR3: CASSSDRADTQYF; DNA: TGTGCCAGCAGTTCGGACAGGGCGGATACGCAGTATTTT; D: TRBD1; V: TRBV27; size: .; length: 13; J: TRBJ2-3
CDR3: CASSFAAGGHTEAFF; DNA: TGTGCCAGCAGCTTTGCAGCAGGGGGGCACACTGAAGCTTTCTTT; D: TRBD1; V: TRBV7-8; size: .; length: 15; J: TRBJ1-1
CDR3: CASRGNSGANVLTF; DNA: TGTGCCAGCAGGGGAAACTCTGGGGCCAACGTCCTGACTTTC; D: .; V: TRBV28; size: once; length: 14; J: TRBJ2-6
CDR3: CASSALSGSLADTQYF; DNA: TGTGCCAGCAGCGCCCTATCGGGGTCGTTAGCAGATACGCAGTATTTT; D: .; V: TRBV5-6; size: once; length: 16; J: TRBJ2-3